This T cell receptor beta chain originates from a study of neurological immune-mediated disorders. Study-level results: Falling below healthy controls, multiple sclerosis showed the least TCR clonal expansion, while HTLV-1-associated myelopathy showed the most.

Germline CDR1 is SNHLY and CDR2 is FYNNEI. The CDR3 totals 14 residues. Trimming removed 3 bases at V and 6 bases at J, with 11 bases between. TCRdb re-analysed the 5' RACE reads in MiXCR, keeping a single row per CDR3 protein. In the table there are approximately 26,000 distinct CDR3 sequences, about 2.6% of which are singletons. This clonotype was seen more than once but under ten times. The antigen is not known. The source is a woman in her forties or fifties with multiple sclerosis. The source material was PBMCs. The chain links TRBV2 to TRBJ1-4; weak D call: TRBD1 (5 bases). The CDR3 protein is CASSDSLGDEKLFF. CDR3 nucleotide sequence: TGTGCCAGCAGTGACAGTTTGGGGGATGAAAAACTGTTTTTT. Complete variable domain (other parts from reference TRBV2 and TRBJ1-4): EPEVTQTPSHQVTQMGQEVILRCVPISNHLYFYWYRQILGQKVEFLVSFYNNEISEKSEIFDDQFSVERPDGSNFTLKIRSTKLEDSAMYFCASSDSLGDEKLFFGSGTQLSVL.